Reported below is one TCR beta chain. Sequencing used immunoSEQ multiplex PCR; TCRdb keeps in-frame clones, though not all of them. The sample lists more than 150,000 clones, roughly 84% occurring once. The data originate from a study of blood T cell repertoires in COVID-19. Turning to the study itself: T cells, B-cell-depleted T cells, or PBMCs supplied cDNA or gDNA.

This CDR3 has 16 residues. The chain combines TRBV21-1 with TRBJ1-3; the table's D call, TRBD1, was not checked against the DNA. TRBV21-1 is a recognized pseudogene. This TCR came from a woman in her forties or fifties with acute or convalescent COVID-19. The sample consisted of peripheral blood. Written as DNA, the CDR3 is TGTGCCAGCAGCAACCTCGACAGGGGATCTGGAAACACCATATATTTT. Its protein product is CASSNLDRGSGNTIYF.